The TCR beta chain described here comes from a study of response to subunit inactivated influenza vaccine. Using its own MiXCR run on the RT-PCR reads, TCRdb lists one record per CDR3 protein. The sample consists of about 570,000 distinct CDR3 sequences, approximately 10% of them appearing once. This clonotype was found many times. Looked up from germline, CDR1 is SGHTA and CDR2 is FQGNSA. V lost 5 bases to trimming and J lost 1 base, with 11 bases between them. CDR3 length: 14 amino acids. This TCR came from a man between 50 and 59 years old who received an inactivated influenza vaccine. The chain has TRBV7-2 and TRBJ1-1; a possible D gene is TRBD1 (5 bases). The sample was PBMCs from blood, taken on the day of vaccination. This CDR3 is CASSTGPSNTEAFF. The DNA of the CDR3 is TGTGCCAGCAGCACAGGACCCTCGAACACTGAAGCTTTCTTT.